These 22 T cell receptor beta chains were all obtained from the same sample, sequenced in a study of blood T cell repertoires in COVID-19. Libraries were prepared by immunoSEQ multiplex PCR; TCRdb keeps only in-frame clonotypes and omits some of them. The table lists about 58,000 clones, over 70% of them singletons. The sequenced material came from peripheral blood. Receptors originate from a human donor in a cohort sampled during active COVID-19.

J is TRBJ1-2 and V is TRBV18, with 9 bases identical to TRBD1. Looked up from germline, CDR1 is KGHSH and CDR2 is LQKENI. The CDR3 loop spans 15 amino acids. Trimming took 5 bases from V and 4 from J; bases not matched to a gene: 8. CDR3: CASSELRGQGYGYTF. In nucleotides, the CDR3 is TGTGCCAGCTCAGAACTCAGGGGACAGGGCTATGGCTACACCTTC.

The CDR3 nucleotides read TGTGCCAGCAGCTCGCAATCTAAAGTGTCTGGAAACACCATATATTTT. It is translated as CASSSQSKVSGNTIYF. The chain combines TRBV9 with TRBJ1-3, with D uncertain. The CDR3 has 16 residues. From germline, CDR1 is SGDLS and CDR2 YYNGEE. The ends were cut back, 4 bases at V and 1 base at J, with 15 bases in the middle.

This chain joins TRBV7-9 and TRBJ2-7; possibly TRBD1 for D (6 bases). The length of the CDR3 is 14 residues. Germline CDR1 and CDR2: SEHNR and FQNEAQ (reference sequence). The V gene lost 4 bases and the J gene lost 2 bases, with 12 bases spanning the gap. This CDR3 is CASSSLGDTYEQYF. The CDR3, as DNA: TGTGCCAGCAGCTCCCTGGGGGACACCTACGAGCAGTACTTC. The full variable domain, its missing parts supplied by reference TRBV7-9 and TRBJ2-7, is DTGVSQNPRHKITKRGQNVTFRCDPISEHNRLYWYRQTLGQGPEFLTYFQNEAQLEKSRLLSDRFSAERPKGSFSTLEIQRTEQGDSAMYLCASSSLGDTYEQYFGPGTRLTVT.

The chain has TRBV6-2 or TRBV6-3 and TRBJ2-7; TRBD1 matches at 11 bases. V lost 6 bases to trimming and J lost 2 bases; unmatched junction nucleotides: 6. CDR1 is MNHEY, CDR2 SVGEGT, per germline. CDR3 length equals 15 residues. DNA of the CDR3: TGTGCCAGCAGCGGACCGGGACAGGGGGCCTACGAGCAGTACTTC. Translated, it gives CASSGPGQGAYEQYF.

V is TRBV5-1 and J is TRBJ1-6, with a tentative D call TRBD1 (5 bases). The V and J ends lost 4 bases and 3 bases respectively, with 17 bases between them. Germline CDR1 SGHRS, CDR2 YFSETQ. This CDR3 contains 17 residues. Written as DNA, the CDR3 is TGCGCCAGCAGCCCGGGACCCCAGCGGGGCTATAATTCACCCCTCCACTTT. Amino acid sequence: CASSPGPQRGYNSPLHF.

CDR3 in amino acids: CASSPQGPYNSPLHF. CDR3 nucleotide sequence: TGTGCCAGCTCACCTCAGGGTCCCTATAATTCACCCCTCCACTTT. This chain joins TRBV18 and TRBJ1-6; D is possibly TRBD1 (5 bases). V lost 3 bases and J 2 bases, leaving 8 bases between the germline ends. Germline V lookup: CDR1 KGHSH, CDR2 LQKENI. This CDR3 contains 15 residues.

The genes are TRBV2 and TRBJ1-2; 7 positions agree with TRBD1. Germline trimming cut 3 bases from V and 1 base from J; bases unmatched to any gene: 2. The length of the CDR3 is 14 residues. Germline CDR1 SNHLY, CDR2 FYNNEI. The CDR3 spells CASSERGLNYGYTF. CDR3 nucleotides: TGTGCCAGCAGTGAGAGGGGGCTTAACTATGGCTACACCTTC.

A single count supports this clone. This CDR3 is CASRFGGQAYEQYF. The CDR3 region has the DNA TGTGCCAGCAGGTTCGGAGGACAGGCCTACGAGCAGTACTTC. V usage is TRBV6-6 and J usage is TRBJ2-7, with TRBD1 identical over 7 bases. The CDR3 has 14 residues. The V segment lost 6 bases and the J segment 2 bases; nucleotides outside the gene matches: 7. Per germline, CDR1 MNHNY and CDR2 SVGAGI (reference sequence).

The DNA of the CDR3 is TGTGCCAGCAGTTTTCTCGTAAACTCCTACGAGCAGTACTTC. This encodes CASSFLVNSYEQYF. The chain joins TRBV28 to TRBJ2-7, with D unresolved. Trimming removed 3 bases at V and 0 bases at J, with 9 bases between. Germline CDR1 is MDHEN and CDR2 is SYDVKM. CDR3 length equals 14 residues.

This clone was counted only a few times. The rearrangement joins TRBV5-4 to TRBJ1-1, with D tentatively TRBD1 (5 bases). Between the trimmed V and J ends, which lost 0 bases and 6 bases, there was a span of 12 bases. This CDR3 region has 14 residues. Germline CDR1 reads SGHNT; CDR2 reads YYREEE (reference sequence). Here the CDR3 DNA reads TGTGCCAGCAGCTTGGGCGGGGCACGGGCTGAAGCTTTCTTT. Translation gives CASSLGGARAEAFF.

The chain couples TRBV19 to TRBJ2-7; D may be TRBD1 (7 bases). With 6 bases removed from V and 1 base from J, the gap between germline ends came to 16 bases. The germline V gene has CDR1 LNHDA and CDR2 SQIVND (reference sequence). There are 15 residues in the CDR3. The CDR3 DNA follows: TGTGCCAGTAGACCGGGGGCAGGGGGGTCCTACGAGCAGTACTTC. Protein sequence: CASRPGAGGSYEQYF.

The V and J genes are TRBV28 and TRBJ1-3; 7 nucleotides match TRBD1. V was clipped by 6 bases and J by 3 bases; unmatched bases: 8. Germline V gene lookup returns CDR1 MDHEN and CDR2 SYDVKM. The CDR3 is made up of 15 amino acids. CDR3 DNA sequence: TGTGCCAGCAGACCCGAAGACAGGGATGGAAACACCATATATTTT. It yields the protein CASRPEDRDGNTIYF.

The chain couples TRBV2 to TRBJ2-7; D not certain. This CDR3 has 13 amino acids. Looked up from germline, CDR1 is SNHLY and CDR2 is FYNNEI. With 5 bases removed from V and 0 bases from J, the gap between germline ends came to 8 bases. CDR3 sequence reads: CASSPTGSYEQYF. DNA of the CDR3: TGTGCCAGCAGTCCGACTGGCTCCTACGAGCAGTACTTC.

This chain uses TRBV24-1 with TRBJ1-1; D may be TRBD1 (5 bases). V was clipped by 3 bases and J by 4 bases, with 11 bases between them. The CDR3 totals 14 residues. CDR1 is KGHDR, CDR2 SFDVKD, per germline. DNA for the CDR3: TGTGCCACCAGTGATCGAAGGGGTAGCACTGAAGCTTTCTTT. It translates to CATSDRRGSTEAFF.

The chain links TRBV3-1 (or the pseudogene TRBV3-2) to TRBJ2-7; 7 nucleotides align to TRBD2. The CDR3 extends over 19 amino acids. V was clipped by 0 bases and J by 2 bases; unmatched bases: 16. Germline V lookup: CDR1 LGHDT, CDR2 YNNKEL (reference sequence). DNA of the CDR3: TGTGCCAGCAGCCAAGACGGCGGTTTGTGGCTAGCGGATCCCTACGAGCAGTACTTC. Translation gives CASSQDGGLWLADPYEQYF.

The chain links TRBV21-1 to TRBJ2-7; the D segment call TRBD1 is taken from the table without a DNA check. TRBV21-1 is classified as a pseudogene. This CDR3 comprises 13 residues. This chain's CDR3 is CASSAQGPYEQYF. CDR3 bases: TGTGCCAGCAGCGCCCAGGGTCCCTACGAGCAGTACTTC.

V gene TRBV21-1 combines with J gene TRBJ2-7; the D segment call TRBD2 is taken from the table without a DNA check. TRBV21-1 is flagged as a pseudogene. This CDR3 is built from 20 residues. The CDR3 is CASSKAVRPCYRTSGYEQYF. CDR3 in DNA: TGTGCCAGCAGCAAAGCTGTTCGACCCTGCTACCGGACTAGCGGATACGAGCAGTACTTC.

The gene calls are TRBV15 and TRBJ1-2, with 11 bases aligning to TRBD1. The germline CDR1 and CDR2 sequences are LNHNV and YYDKDF (reference sequence). The V segment lost 3 bases and the J segment 8 bases; nucleotides outside the gene matches: 8. This CDR3 has 15 residues. CDR3 nucleotides: TGTGCCACCAGCAGCACTTCCGGGACAGGGGGAGGCTACACCTTC. This codes for CATSSTSGTGGGYTF.

The chain uses TRBV2 and TRBJ2-7, with TRBD2 matching 14 bases. V lost 5 bases, J lost 3 bases, and 3 bases stayed unmatched. In germline, CDR1 is SNHLY, CDR2 FYNNEI. The CDR3 length is 15 residues. CDR3 bases: TGTGCCAGCAGTCGGACTAGCGGGAGGATCTACGAGCAGTACTTC. Encoded protein: CASSRTSGRIYEQYF.

The genes are TRBV29-1 and TRBJ2-5, with 7 bases lining up with TRBD1. The V gene's germline CDR1 is SQVTM and CDR2 ANQGSEA. This CDR3 has 14 residues. V trimming: 5 bases; J trimming: 4 bases; junction bases outside the gene matches: 10. The CDR3 is CSVINRQGPETQYF. The CDR3 coding sequence is TGCAGCGTTATAAACCGACAGGGTCCAGAGACCCAGTACTTC.

The V gene is TRBV21-1, the J gene TRBJ2-7; the D call of TRBD1 is as the table states it, not checked on the DNA. TRBV21-1 is tagged as a pseudogene. The CDR3 has 16 amino acids. In DNA, the CDR3 is TGTGCCAGCGGGGCGGCGTCGACGGCGAGCTTCTACGAGCAGTACTTC. Translating gives CASGAASTASFYEQYF.

The chain joins TRBV30 to TRBJ2-6; tentative D call: TRBD2 (6 bases). V shed 2 bases and J shed 2 bases, with 7 bases lying between them. Germline assignment: CDR1 GTSNPN and CDR2 SVGIG (reference sequence). The CDR3 has 14 amino acids. The DNA for the CDR3 is TGTGCCTGGAGTTGGACTACTGGGGCCAACGTCCTGACTTTC. This encodes CAWSWTTGANVLTF.